This T cell receptor (beta chain) was identified in a study of spatial heterogeneity in lung cancer. Study observations and caveats: Tumor mutation count correlated with how many alpha and beta TCRs expanded intratumorally.

V dropped 4 bases and J dropped 0 bases, with 10 bases sitting between them. CDR3 size: 16 residues. Germline values: CDR1 LGHDT, CDR2 YNNKEL (reference sequence). TCRdb ran MiXCR on the 5' RACE reads and lists one entry per CDR3 protein. Among around 13,000 distinct CDR3 sequences listed, more than 3.5% were seen once. Indicated time point: sample taken at primary tumor resection. This clonotype occurred many times. Its antigen is still unknown. The source was lung tumor tissue, collected at surgery. This clonotype was sampled from a male donor with early-stage non-small cell lung cancer. The rearrangement uses TRBV3-1 and TRBJ2-6; D is undetermined. The CDR3, as DNA: TGTGCCAGCAGCCCCACTATACTCTCTGGGGCCAACGTCCTGACTTTC. Translating gives CASSPTILSGANVLTF.